The present entry profiles one T cell receptor beta chain with its context. Germline V gene sequence: CDR1 MNHEY, CDR2 SMNVEV (reference sequence). CDR3 length: 17 residues. This record belongs to a study of T cells expressing NK-cell markers. TCRdb reanalyzed the 5' RACE reads and collapses them to one entry per CDR3 protein, without DNA. The sample has 550,000 or so distinct CDR3 sequences. Sequenced input: blood T cells: a sorted CD56 or NKG2C T cell subset, CD4+ or CD8+ T cells, or bulk PBMC T cells (not recorded which). The V and J genes are TRBV27 and TRBJ1-4; TCRdb names TRBD1, which stays unverified in the absence of DNA. This TCR was sampled from a man aged 18 to 35 in good health. CDR3 region: CASSLGARGFGNEKLFF.